This T cell receptor beta chain was sequenced for a study of cytomegalovirus exposure and HLA in healthy donors (TCRdb year 2017). Looking at the study overall: According to an earlier analysis of a few hundred of the donors, roughly 180 million T cells yielded 90 million to 130 million unique TCR beta sequences and more than 250 Gb of sequence data. Approximately 300 gigabases of sequencing data and around 80 million unique TCR sequences made up an early release that covered approximately 620 HLA-typed donors. Of the approximately 400 genotyped donors, approximately 80% were placed in the genetic ancestry cluster associated with self-reported Caucasian donors. The study aimed to test whether signatures of past pathogen exposure could be identified by cataloging public T cell receptors. The T cell repertoires of 666 subjects were profiled by immunosequencing and related to cytomegalovirus serostatus. Besides the first cohort of 500 to 700 subjects, a separate validation cohort made up of roughly 120 different subjects was used. The study combined high-throughput TCR immunosequencing, statistical association of individual TCRs with disease status, and machine learning to predict cytomegalovirus infection status. In a later analysis, previously published TCR beta repertoires from about 640 donors were re-analyzed and high-resolution HLA genotyping was added so that TCR occurrence patterns could be studied. Rather than drawing on any new phenotypic data, the later analysis identified candidate immune exposures from TCR beta sequences and the way those sequences occurred across donors. An earlier analysis of approximately 630 of the donors applied high-throughput TCR beta sequencing to assess whether each TCR beta V gene segment acted as functional or pseudogenic. Donor age, sex, ethnicity and CMV serostatus were collected together with the repertoire data. In a later genetic analysis, genome-wide SNP genotypes for about 55% of the roughly 700 donors were used, and that subset was treated as a discovery cohort. All discovery cohort repertoires had been generated using a single sequencing platform. HLA typing included class I and class II loci at four-digit resolution. Typing coverage varied by locus: roughly 629-630 donors for A, B, C, DRB1 and DQB1; some 520 for DQA1; around 570 for DPA1; more than 450 for DPB1. Because of strong linkage in the cohort, roughly 5 DR-DQ haplotypes were treated as single units for association and clustering. Across 398 genotyped donors of the cohort, an average of roughly 230,000 unique TCR beta nucleotide sequences per donor were sequenced, and approximately 17% of those sequences were non-productive.

The cohort was made up of about 610 healthy bone marrow donors. At the time of sampling, every cohort member was nominally healthy, though immune exposures that went unrecorded were likely present. The donor tested CMV seronegative, placing the donor among the 350 or so seronegative members of the cohort. A peripheral blood sample was collected from each donor, and TCR beta sequencing was performed on peripheral blood mononuclear cells. Genomic DNA was extracted from the blood cell samples with the Qiagen DNeasy Blood Extraction Kit. Based on the germline V gene, the CDR1 and CDR2 sequences are MNHEY and SVGAGI. Inclusive of the bounding cysteine and phenylalanine, the CDR3 is 14 residues long. The DNA shown is the 42-base CDR3, in frame from base 1. Trimming removed 7 bases from V and 1 base from J, leaving 13 bases between the germline ends. Turning to this clone: What this receptor recognizes is not known. Base qualities are missing; no much larger clone stands one base away.

The full study reports these points: The presence/absence analyses assumed that sequencing depth was roughly uniform across donors, and that assumption may not be true. When HLA alleles, especially DR and DQ, strongly co-occurred, TCR associations were difficult to assign to individual alleles. A later analysis found that HLA-associated TCR beta chains were more clonally expanded and had lower generation probabilities than equally common non-associated chains. Most TCR sequences were seen in very few donors, while some public TCRs were found in many individuals. Several of the top co-occurrence clusters appeared to be linked to parvovirus B19, influenza, CMV and Epstein-Barr virus, according to a later analysis. The sequencing pipeline was judged likely to have produced a cluster of highly shared sequence variants as a technical artifact. In an earlier analysis of some 500 of the donors, most TCR beta V segments appeared in productive rearrangements about 87% or about 30% of the time, broadly matching IMGT annotations. Because the 87-base-pair reads could not distinguish some IMGT-functional V segments, including TRBV6-2 and TRBV6-3, those segments were excluded. Because some donors lacked HLA typing at each locus, the association tests relied only on the typed subset. Most CMV-associated TCR beta chains appeared to be HLA-restricted in a later analysis, and the HLA associations seemed to be driven largely by CMV exposure. This cohort had only TCR beta chains sequenced, and the lack of alpha or paired-chain data limited which features could be detected. A further reported finding was that TCR beta sequences accurately predicted the HLA-A and HLA-B alleles for most subjects in the first cohort. Three of the identified cytomegalovirus-associated TCR beta chains were confirmed in vitro to be specific for cytomegalovirus antigens. According to a later genetic analysis, donors in an Asian-associated ancestry cluster had fewer N-insertions in productive TCRs than the approximately 650-donor mean. Linkage disequilibrium might explain the correlated functional status among segregating V segments, but an unknown experimental factor could not be ruled out. Immune exposure information for the cohort was limited to CMV serostatus. A later analysis found that TCR association rates varied across HLA loci, with DRB1 alleles showing the most associated TCRs and HLA-C alleles the fewest. The earlier analysis of some 540 of the donors excluded roughly 16 rarely observed V segments, including chromosome 9 orphons, because counts were too low. Specific HLA alleles were associated with 15,000 to 20,000 TCR beta sequences at a false discovery rate of 0.05 in a later analysis. In the study, about 150 TCR beta chains were listed as associated with cytomegalovirus. Cytomegalovirus status was reported to be diagnosed by the classifier with high specificity and sensitivity in both the original and validation cohorts. The authors suggested that the approach could potentially be generalized to other disease states and immunological phenotypes. An association between a missense DCLRE1C variant and V-gene and J-gene trimming of TCR beta chains was found in a later genetic analysis and replicated in an independent cohort.

The method behind the library was the immunoSEQ multiplex PCR assay. A mixture of 60 forward primers for TCR Vbeta segments and 13 reverse primers for TCR Jbeta segments was used in the multiplex PCR. The CDR3 region of rearranged TCR beta genes was amplified from genomic DNA with a multiplex PCR assay. The amplified TCR beta libraries were sequenced on the Illumina HiSeq System as 87-base-pair reads. Regarding the original processing steps: In a later analysis, tens of millions of unique TCR beta chains were counted across the roughly 670 repertoires, and approximately 11 million of these chains were shared by at least two donors. Raw reads were error-corrected and collapsed into unique sequences by a nearest-neighbor algorithm in which closely related sequences were merged to remove PCR and sequencing errors. To assign V, D and J gene segments, CDR3 sequences were aligned to IMGT reference sequences. For a sequence to be retained, at least a six-nucleotide match to both a V gene segment and a J gene segment was required. Rearrangements were classified as productive when the CDR3 lacked stop codons and remained in frame with V and J, and all other rearrangements were classified as non-productive. CDR3 was defined by IMGT convention, running from the second conserved V-encoded cysteine to the conserved J-encoded phenylalanine. The earlier analysis of roughly 590 of the donors excluded sequences that lacked an unambiguous match to a single V gene segment. An earlier analysis of 500 to 700 of the donors classified V segments as functional when productive rearrangements were above 56.7% and as segregating when the standard deviation between donors was above 5%. A statistical classification framework was built for diagnosing cytomegalovirus status from the catalog of TCR beta chain sequences. V and J gene assignment, in a later analysis, came from comparing TCR nucleotide sequences with IMGT/GENE-DB human TR gene sequences. A later analysis assigned CDR3 sequences and most-parsimonious VDJ recombination scenarios with the TCRdist pipeline. In a later analysis, every TCR beta chain was defined by the combination of its CDR3 amino acid sequence and its V-gene family, and reads without a unique V-gene family were dropped. A later analysis removed 550 to 650 highly shared, low-generation-probability nucleotide sequences to deal with suspected cross-contamination and a sequencing artifact. For each public chain, a later analysis derived a clonal expansion index from normalized ranks of inferred template counts within each repertoire. A later analysis computed generation probabilities with a VDJ recombination model fitted to out-of-frame rearrangements, and checked the results against IGoR. In a later analysis, hypergeometric tests were used to score TCR-TCR, TCR-HLA and TCR-CMV co-occurrence, with a repertoire-size bias correction applied to TCR pairs. False discovery rates were estimated in a later analysis by permuting HLA or CMV assignments 20 times. In a later analysis, co-occurring TCRs were grouped using DBSCAN, with TCRdist sequence similarity added in when clustering inside HLA-allele-positive subsets. Repertoires with fewer than 30,000 or more than 120,000 public chains, plus five repertoires with anomalous nucleotide sharing, were excluded from co-occurrence clustering. TCRdb took over this immuneACCESS table, retaining in-frame rearrangements with V and J assigned. Such tables are incomplete; in checked studies, under half of the missing clones stem from an unresolved V gene, and the remainder is unexplained. V and J calls and clone size are copied from that table; D and trimming were computed from the DNA. This sample has about 130,000 clones in its table, and around three fifths of those were observed once. The ten largest account for approximately 2.5% of the sample.

The chain was built from TRBV6-5 and TRBJ1-1; TRBD1 is a weak D gene call, 6 bases matching. This receptor was identified in a woman in her 40s in good health and CMV-seronegative. Material: PBMCs. The DNA sequence follows: TGTGCCAGCACCAAAAGGGGGGGGAACACTGAAGCTTTCTTT. This gives the protein CASTKRGGNTEAFF.